The rows below give T cell receptor beta chains drawn from one sample of a study of blood T cell repertoires in COVID-19. This table comes from immunoSEQ multiplex PCR, and its TCRdb copy is limited to in-frame clones, with some not included. The data contain over 200,000 clones, 87% of them singletons. Sample: PBMCs or T cells enriched from blood (not recorded which). The receptors derive from a young man with acute COVID-19. CDR3s include the opening cysteine and the closing phenylalanine or tryptophan. Fields, in order: D gene, J gene, clone size, V gene, CDR3 protein, CDR3 DNA. A D gene is named only where the DNA matches it firmly. Some rows mark clone size as missing; the rest say once, few, many or name a class of expanded clone.

NA	TRBJ2-7	NA	TRBV6-5	CASSYNQGSGYEQYF	TGTGCCAGCAGTTACAACCAGGGATCCGGCTACGAGCAGTACTTC
NA	TRBJ1-2	NA	TRBV5-5	CASSPRGGPLSPNYGYTF	TGTGCCAGCAGCCCCCGGGGGGGTCCCCTCTCTCCTAACTATGGCTACACCTTC
TRBD2	TRBJ2-1	NA	TRBV4-2	CASSQELAGVHEQFF	TGTGCCAGCAGCCAAGAACTAGCGGGAGTGCATGAGCAGTTCTTC
NA	TRBJ1-1	few	TRBV27	CASSPDPLDTEAFF	TGTGCCAGCAGTCCAGACCCCCTAGACACTGAAGCTTTCTTT
NA	TRBJ2-7	NA	TRBV27	CASSLEGGGEQYF	TGTGCCAGCAGTTTGGAGGGAGGGGGGGAGCAGTACTTC
TRBD2	TRBJ2-3	NA	TRBV18	CASSLDAGAVTQYF	TGTGCCAGCTCACTGGACGCGGGAGCGGTTACGCAGTATTTT
TRBD2	TRBJ2-1	few	TRBV7-2	CASSFLRTSGIDEQFF	TGTGCCAGCAGCTTTCTCCGGACTAGCGGGATAGATGAGCAGTTCTTC
TRBD1	TRBJ1-2	once	TRBV5-1	CASSHDREVNYGYTF	TGCGCCAGCAGCCATGACAGGGAGGTCAACTATGGCTACACCTTC
NA	TRBJ1-6	NA	TRBV28	CASSFRVNSPLHF	TGTGCCAGCAGTTTTCGGGTAAATTCACCCCTCCACTTT
TRBD1	TRBJ1-5	NA	TRBV15	CATSGTGTGNQPQHF	TGTGCCACCAGCGGGACCGGGACAGGGAATCAGCCCCAGCATTTT
TRBD1	TRBJ2-2	NA	TRBV27	CASTWTGLTGELFF	TGTGCCAGCACCTGGACAGGGCTCACCGGGGAGCTGTTTTTT
NA	TRBJ2-5	many	TRBV2	CASSEAHGGGETQYF	TGTGCCAGCAGTGAAGCGCACGGGGGAGGTGAGACCCAGTACTTC
NA	TRBJ2-1	NA	TRBV27	CASATLDTAEGAPSYNEQFF	TGTGCCAGCGCGACACTGGATACTGCGGAAGGGGCCCCCTCCTACAATGAGCAGTTCTTC
TRBD1	TRBJ1-1	NA	TRBV19	CASIAQGLGTEAFF	TGTGCCAGTATCGCACAGGGGTTGGGCACTGAAGCTTTCTTT
TRBD1	TRBJ1-1	few	TRBV2	CASRLDRAGPGEAFF	TGTGCCAGCAGATTGGACAGGGCGGGCCCGGGAGAAGCTTTCTTT
TRBD1	TRBJ1-1	NA	TRBV29-1	CSVAATGENTEAFF	TGCAGCGTTGCTGCGACAGGGGAGAACACTGAAGCTTTCTTT
TRBD2	TRBJ2-1	NA	TRBV2	CARGLAGAHIYNEQFF	TGTGCCAGAGGACTAGCGGGAGCCCATATTTACAATGAGCAGTTCTTC
NA	TRBJ2-5	NA	TRBV5-6	CASSLRRMGGETQYF	TGTGCCAGCAGCCTAAGGCGAATGGGCGGGGAGACCCAGTACTTC
NA	TRBJ1-1	NA	TRBV4-1	CASSQDISRGTEAFF	TGCGCCAGCAGCCAAGATATAAGCAGGGGAACTGAAGCTTTCTTT
TRBD2	TRBJ2-7	NA	TRBV9	CASGPWTSGLYEQYF	TGTGCCAGCGGTCCCTGGACTAGCGGCCTCTACGAGCAGTACTTC
TRBD1	TRBJ1-2	once	TRBV20-1	CSASPGGLGGYTF	TGCAGTGCTAGTCCAGGGGGGCTGGGAGGCTACACCTTC
TRBD2	TRBJ2-5	NA	TRBV2	CASSEQLAGETQYF	TGTGCCAGCAGTGAACAACTAGCGGGAGAGACCCAGTACTTC
TRBD2	TRBJ2-1	NA	TRBV10-3	CAISDAAGGNEQFF	TGTGCCATCAGTGACGCTGCGGGAGGCAATGAGCAGTTCTTC
TRBD1	TRBJ1-2	NA	TRBV28	CASSPPTGNYGYTF	TGTGCCAGCAGTCCACCGACAGGGAACTATGGCTACACCTTC
TRBD1	TRBJ2-2	NA	TRBV11-2	CASSERQGWATGELFF	TGTGCCAGCAGCGAACGACAGGGTTGGGCCACCGGGGAGCTGTTTTTT
TRBD2	TRBJ2-1	NA	TRBV5-1	CASSPYSGRRGEQFF	TGCGCCAGCAGCCCTTATAGCGGGAGAAGAGGTGAGCAGTTCTTC
NA	TRBJ1-6	NA	TRBV19	CASSIGGLNSPLHF	TGTGCCAGTAGTATAGGTGGCTTAAATTCACCCCTCCACTTT
NA	TRBJ1-2	NA	TRBV28	CASSLSDRSYGYTF	TGTGCCAGCAGTTTATCGGACAGATCCTATGGCTACACCTTC
NA	TRBJ1-2	NA	TRBV6-5	CASSYSRYGYGYTF	TGTGCCAGCAGTTACTCGAGATATGGCTATGGCTACACCTTC
NA	TRBJ2-7	NA	TRBV21-1	CVKGGLLYEQYF	TGTGTCAAGGGGGGGCTCCTGTACGAGCAGTACTTC
TRBD2	TRBJ2-2	NA	TRBV28	CASSLVAGANTGELFF	TGTGCCAGCAGTTTGGTAGCGGGAGCGAACACCGGGGAGCTGTTTTTT
TRBD1	TRBJ2-1	NA	TRBV19	CASSIETGSSYNEQFF	TGTGCCAGTAGTATTGAGACAGGGAGCTCCTACAATGAGCAGTTCTTC
TRBD1	TRBJ1-2	NA	TRBV4-3	CASSQGQGAPGYTF	TGCGCCAGCAGCCAGGGACAGGGGGCGCCAGGCTACACCTTC
TRBD1	TRBJ2-5	NA	TRBV23-1	CASSQSIPTPGQAQETQYF	TGCGCCAGCAGTCAATCAATCCCCACCCCGGGACAGGCGCAAGAGACCCAGTACTTC
NA	TRBJ2-7	NA	TRBV6-5	CASSYSPAREQYF	TGTGCCAGCAGTTACTCCCCAGCGAGGGAGCAGTACTTC
NA	TRBJ2-5	NA	TRBV4-1	CASSQVGLTQETQYF	TGCGCCAGCAGCCAAGTCGGACTCACCCAAGAGACCCAGTACTTC
TRBD1	TRBJ1-1	NA	TRBV7-9	CASSLQGGMNTEAFF	TGTGCCAGCAGCTTACAGGGGGGCATGAACACTGAAGCTTTCTTT
NA	TRBJ1-2	NA	TRBV7-8	CASSLAGGEGGGYTF	TGTGCCAGCAGCTTAGCTGGGGGAGAAGGGGGTGGCTACACCTTC
NA	TRBJ2-7	NA	TRBV30	CAWVSGRGSYEQYF	TGTGCCTGGGTGTCGGGGCGGGGCTCCTACGAGCAGTACTTC
TRBD1	TRBJ1-5	NA	TRBV2	CASRQGQGINQPQHF	TGTGCCAGCAGGCAGGGACAGGGGATAAATCAGCCCCAGCATTTT
TRBD2	TRBJ2-7	NA	TRBV5-1	CASSLALGGSTYEQYF	TGCGCCAGCAGCTTGGCCCTTGGCGGGAGCACCTACGAGCAGTACTTC
NA	TRBJ1-6	NA	TRBV5-4	CASSPLGVENSPLHF	TGTGCCAGCAGCCCCCTGGGCGTTGAGAATTCACCCCTCCACTTT
NA	TRBJ2-3	NA	TRBV28	CASSGHDSTDTQYF	TGTGCCAGCAGTGGACACGATAGCACAGATACGCAGTATTTT
TRBD2	TRBJ2-5	few	TRBV5-1	CASSLSTSGSGKTQYF	TGCGCCAGCAGCCTATCGACTAGCGGGAGTGGGAAGACCCAGTACTTC
TRBD1	TRBJ1-1	NA	TRBV30	CACLQGLGTEAFF	TGTGCCTGCTTACAGGGGTTGGGCACTGAAGCTTTCTTT
NA	TRBJ2-1	NA	TRBV11-2	CASSSGVSDEQFF	TGTGCCAGCAGCTCAGGGGTATCGGATGAGCAGTTCTTC
TRBD2	TRBJ2-1	NA	TRBV2	CASSEGTSGSRNNEQFF	TGTGCCAGCAGTGAGGGGACTAGCGGGAGTCGTAACAATGAGCAGTTCTTC
TRBD2	TRBJ2-7	NA	TRBV5-6	CASLSGSSYEQYF	TGTGCCAGCCTTAGCGGGAGCTCCTACGAGCAGTACTTC